The 19 T cell receptor beta chains given below trace back to one sample, sequenced in a study of OX40 agonist ivuxolimab in advanced cancers. Assay used: immunoSEQ multiplex PCR; TCRdb lists only in-frame clones, some missing. The profile covers about 73,000 clones, with just under 90% appearing a single time and roughly 9.7% taken by the ten largest. The source was CD4+ or CD8+ T cells sorted from blood, collected in a trial of the OX40 agonist ivuxolimab. These receptors were taken from an adult with an advanced solid tumor such as melanoma, head and neck, liver or kidney cancer.

The chain couples TRBV4-2 to TRBJ2-1; D is ambiguous. Germline CDR1 LGHNA, CDR2 YNFKEQ. Trimming shortened V by 4 bases and J by 4 bases, and 5 bases separated the two germline ends. The CDR3 is 12 residues long. The CDR3 DNA reads as TGTGCCAGCAGCCGGAATTACAATGAGCAGTTCTTC. This encodes CASSRNYNEQFF.

This chain connects TRBV27 to TRBJ1-1, with D perhaps matching TRBD1 (5 bases). Germline V gene sequence: CDR1 MNHEY, CDR2 SMNVEV (reference sequence). The CDR3 loop spans 14 amino acids. With 5 bases removed from V and 3 bases from J, the gap between germline ends came to 13 bases. The CDR3 reads CASSTGGVHTEAFF. The CDR3 bases are TGTGCCAGCAGTACCGGGGGGGTACACACTGAAGCTTTCTTT.

About this clone itself: At one end the junction does not follow the germline gene, possibly because of a read error. V gene TRBV13 combines with J gene TRBJ1-5; TRBD1 matches 10 bases. The CDR3 loop spans 14 amino acids. Germline V lookup: CDR1 PRHDT, CDR2 FYEKMQ (reference sequence). The chain's CDR3 is CASSLGQGGQPQHF. The CDR3 region has the DNA TGTGCCAGCAGTTTAGGACAGGGGGGCCAGCCCCAGCATTTT.

The chain combines TRBV27 with TRBJ2-4; 7 nucleotides line up with TRBD1. This CDR3 is built from 15 residues. The junction had 3 bases not matched to a gene; V was cut back by 4 bases and J by 0 bases. Germline V gene sequence: CDR1 MNHEY, CDR2 SMNVEV (reference sequence). The CDR3 region is CASSSGTVAKNIQYF. The CDR3 coding sequence is TGTGCCAGCAGTTCCGGGACAGTAGCCAAAAACATTCAGTACTTC.

V gene TRBV27 combines with J gene TRBJ1-1; D is perhaps TRBD1 (5 bases). CDR3 size: 16 residues. Trimming removed 0 bases at V and 1 base at J, with 12 bases between. The germline V gene encodes CDR1 MNHEY and CDR2 SMNVEV (reference sequence). CDR3 DNA: TGTGCCAGCAGTTTATCACAGACAGAAGCGAACACTGAAGCTTTCTTT. Encoded protein: CASSLSQTEANTEAFF.

J is TRBJ2-5 and V is TRBV2, with a weak D call TRBD2 (5 bases). This CDR3 region has 13 residues. Germline V CDR1 and CDR2: SNHLY, FYNNEI. V was pared by 10 bases and J by 5 bases, with 17 bases between. CDR3 region: CATYASSFETQYF. The CDR3 DNA reads TGTGCCACCTACGCCTCTAGCTTCGAGACCCAGTACTTC.

This chain's CDR3 is CASMTGSTEAFF. CDR3 coding DNA: TGTGCCAGCATGACAGGGTCGACTGAAGCTTTCTTT. The chain employs TRBV6-1 and TRBJ1-1; 7 nucleotides align to TRBD1. V lost 7 bases, J lost 5 bases, and 4 bases stayed unmatched. This CDR3 has 12 amino acids. CDR1 is MNHNS and CDR2 is SASEGT in the germline V gene.

This rearrangement joins TRBV6-6 to TRBJ1-1; D is uncertain. V was shortened by 1 base and J by 0 bases, with 9 bases between the two germline ends. The CDR3 length is 15 residues. The germline V gene encodes CDR1 MNHNY and CDR2 SVGAGI (reference sequence). DNA of the CDR3: TGTGCCAGCAGTTACTGGGGTGGCATGAACACTGAAGCTTTCTTT. Its translation: CASSYWGGMNTEAFF.

V and J are TRBV19 and TRBJ1-1; TRBD1 aligns across 8 bases. V lost 7 bases to trimming and J lost 5 bases; unmatched junction nucleotides: 12. From germline, CDR1 is LNHDA and CDR2 SQIVND (reference sequence). The CDR3 loop spans 15 amino acids. CDR3 sequence: CASTISGTGGTEAFF. The DNA for the CDR3 is TGTGCCAGTACCATATCCGGGACAGGAGGAACTGAAGCTTTCTTT.

This clone has a handful of counts. The rearrangement joins TRBV9 to TRBJ2-1, with 12 bases fitting TRBD2. The V gene's germline CDR1 is SGDLS and CDR2 YYNGEE. The V segment lost 4 bases and the J segment 7 bases; nucleotides outside the gene matches: 6. The CDR3 length is 15 residues. The CDR3 region has the DNA TGTGCCAGCAGCCCTAGCGGGAGGGCCTTGAATGAGCAGTTCTTC. As protein: CASSPSGRALNEQFF.

The rearrangement uses TRBV2 and TRBJ1-1; TRBD1 is a possible D gene (5 bases). The V end was cut by 9 bases, the J end by 2 bases, with 10 bases between. Germline V gene sequence: CDR1 SNHLY, CDR2 FYNNEI. The CDR3 consists of 12 residues. The CDR3 coding sequence is TGTGCCAGGGGGGACCTAAACACTGAAGCTTTCTTT. Translated, it gives CARGDLNTEAFF.

The chain recombines TRBV7-9 with TRBJ1-4; TRBD1 matches 8 bases. The CDR3 totals 16 residues. The ends lost 3 bases at V and 4 bases at J; junction bases unmatched: 7. Germline CDR1 and CDR2: SEHNR and FQNEAQ (reference sequence). The chain's CDR3 is CASSFTGQGVNEKLFF. In nucleotides, the CDR3 is TGTGCCAGCAGCTTTACAGGACAGGGCGTTAATGAAAAACTGTTTTTT. Supplemented by reference TRBV7-9 and TRBJ1-4, the full variable domain reads DTGVSQNPRHKITKRGQNVTFRCDPISEHNRLYWYRQTLGQGPEFLTYFQNEAQLEKSRLLSDRFSAERPKGSFSTLEIQRTEQGDSAMYLCASSFTGQGVNEKLFFGSGTQLSVL.

The chain joins TRBV7-9 to TRBJ2-1, with D unclear. Between the trimmed V and J ends, which lost 0 bases and 10 bases, there was a span of 10 bases. CDR1 and CDR2 from the germline V gene are SEHNR and FQNEAQ (reference sequence). The CDR3 spans 13 residues. The CDR3 protein is CASSLAVSQEQFF. CDR3 DNA: TGTGCCAGCAGCTTAGCGGTCAGCCAGGAGCAGTTCTTC. Supplemented by reference TRBV7-9 and TRBJ2-1, the full variable domain reads DTGVSQNPRHKITKRGQNVTFRCDPISEHNRLYWYRQTLGQGPEFLTYFQNEAQLEKSRLLSDRFSAERPKGSFSTLEIQRTEQGDSAMYLCASSLAVSQEQFFGPGTRLTVL.

This clone was seen a few times. V is TRBV2 and J is TRBJ2-3, with 8 bases matching TRBD2. With 11 bases clipped from V and 2 bases from J, the junction kept 18 bases outside the gene matches. The CDR3 loop spans 17 amino acids. Germline V CDR1 and CDR2: SNHLY, FYNNEI. This chain's CDR3 is CAGAGLSVAGFTDTQYF. DNA of the CDR3: TGTGCCGGCGCCGGCCTTTCGGTAGCGGGATTCACAGATACGCAGTATTTT.

This chain uses TRBV11-2 with TRBJ2-1, with D uncertain. The CDR3 consists of 13 residues. The germline gives CDR1 SGHAT, CDR2 FQNNGV. The V gene lost 1 base and the J gene lost 4 bases, with 5 bases spanning the gap. CDR3 loop: CASSLALYNEQFF. For the CDR3, the DNA is TGTGCCAGCAGCTTAGCGCTTTACAATGAGCAGTTCTTC.

The V call is TRBV19, the J call TRBJ1-2; no clear D gene. CDR1 is LNHDA, CDR2 SQIVND, per germline (reference sequence). Trimming left V 2 bases short and J 3 bases short, with 10 bases between. The length of the CDR3 is 14 residues. CDR3: CASSITGGHYGYTF. CDR3 DNA sequence: TGTGCCAGTAGTATAACCGGAGGGCACTATGGCTACACCTTC.

The V call is TRBV2, the J call TRBJ2-7, with 9 bases lining up with TRBD1. CDR1 is SNHLY, CDR2 FYNNEI, per germline. V was clipped by 8 bases and J by 5 bases; unmatched bases: 4. The CDR3 loop spans 12 amino acids. The CDR3 nucleotides read TGTGCCAGCCTACAGGGGGCGGACGAGCAGTACTTC. It translates to CASLQGADEQYF.

The chain is built from TRBV13 and TRBJ2-7; possible D gene TRBD2, 6 bases. The CDR3 is made up of 14 amino acids. The ends were cut back, 5 bases at V and 3 bases at J, with 14 bases in the middle. Germline V gene data show CDR1 as PRHDT and CDR2 as FYEKMQ (reference sequence). In nucleotides, the CDR3 is TGTGCCAGCAGCACGACTAGTGGGTTCTACGAGCAGTACTTC. Protein sequence: CASSTTSGFYEQYF.

The V gene is TRBV5-1, the J gene TRBJ2-7; 9 positions agree with TRBD1. The germline V gene encodes CDR1 SGHRS and CDR2 YFSETQ. Trimming removed 3 bases from V and 1 base from J; junction bases left unmatched: 2. The CDR3 is 14 amino acids. CDR3 nucleotide sequence: TGCGCCAGCAGCTGGGGGACAGGGTCCTACGAGCAGTACTTC. Amino acid sequence: CASSWGTGSYEQYF.